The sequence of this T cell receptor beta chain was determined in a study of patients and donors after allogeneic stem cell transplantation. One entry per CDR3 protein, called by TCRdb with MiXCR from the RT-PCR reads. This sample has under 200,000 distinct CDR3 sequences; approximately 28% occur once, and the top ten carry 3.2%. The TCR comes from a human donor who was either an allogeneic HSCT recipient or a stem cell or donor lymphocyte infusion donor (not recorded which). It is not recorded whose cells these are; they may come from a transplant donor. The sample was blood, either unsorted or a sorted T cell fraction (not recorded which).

CDR3 sequence (DNA): TGTGCCAGCAGTACCCCCGGGAGCAGTCAGGAGACCCAGTACTTC. Translated, it gives CASSTPGSSQETQYF. The chain links TRBV27 to TRBJ2-5; a weak D match, TRBD2 (6 bases). With 5 bases removed from V and 5 bases from J, the gap between germline ends came to 18 bases. This CDR3 comprises 15 residues. Germline loops: CDR1 MNHEY, CDR2 SMNVEV (reference sequence).